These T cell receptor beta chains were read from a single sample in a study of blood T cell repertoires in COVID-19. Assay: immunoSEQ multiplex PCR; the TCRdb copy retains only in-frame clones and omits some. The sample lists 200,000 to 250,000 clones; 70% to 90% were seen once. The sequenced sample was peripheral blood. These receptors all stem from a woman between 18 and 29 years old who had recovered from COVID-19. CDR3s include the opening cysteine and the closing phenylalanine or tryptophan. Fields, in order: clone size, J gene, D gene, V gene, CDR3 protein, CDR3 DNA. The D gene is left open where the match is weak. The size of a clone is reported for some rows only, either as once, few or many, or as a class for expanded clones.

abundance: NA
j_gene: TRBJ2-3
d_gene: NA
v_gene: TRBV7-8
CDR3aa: CASSLVRGPTDTQYF
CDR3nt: TGTGCCAGCAGCTTAGTGCGGGGACCGACAGATACGCAGTATTTT

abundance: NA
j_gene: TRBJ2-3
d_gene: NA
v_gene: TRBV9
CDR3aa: CASSVLKSDTQYF
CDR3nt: TGTGCCAGCAGCGTATTAAAATCAGATACGCAGTATTTT

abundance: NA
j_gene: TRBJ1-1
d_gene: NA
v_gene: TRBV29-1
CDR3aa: CSVGQENTEAFF
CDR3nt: TGCAGCGTTGGACAGGAGAACACTGAAGCTTTCTTT

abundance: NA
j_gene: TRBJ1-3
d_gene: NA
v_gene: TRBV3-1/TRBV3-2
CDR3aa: CASSQVSGNTIYF
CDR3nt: TGTGCCAGCAGCCAAGTTTCAGGAAACACCATATATTTT

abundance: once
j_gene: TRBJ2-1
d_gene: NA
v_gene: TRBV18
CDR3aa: CASSPQLEYEQFF
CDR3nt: TGTGCCAGCTCACCGCAACTAGAATATGAGCAGTTCTTC

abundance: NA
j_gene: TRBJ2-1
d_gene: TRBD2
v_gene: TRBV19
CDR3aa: CASSIPGLAGVINEQFF
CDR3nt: TGTGCCAGTAGTATCCCCGGACTAGCGGGAGTAATAAATGAGCAGTTCTTC

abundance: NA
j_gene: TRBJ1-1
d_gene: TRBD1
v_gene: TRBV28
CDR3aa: CASSSWTGVRSDTEAFF
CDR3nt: TGTGCCAGCAGTTCCTGGACAGGGGTAAGGTCTGACACTGAAGCTTTCTTT

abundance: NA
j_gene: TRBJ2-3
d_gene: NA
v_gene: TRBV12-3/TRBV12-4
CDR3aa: CAITGAVVDTQYF
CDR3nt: TGTGCCATCACGGGAGCAGTCGTAGATACGCAGTATTTT

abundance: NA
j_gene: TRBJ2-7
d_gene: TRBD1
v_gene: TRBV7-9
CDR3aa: CASSPGTGGYEQYF
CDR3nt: TGTGCCAGCAGCCCCGGGACAGGAGGGTACGAGCAGTACTTC

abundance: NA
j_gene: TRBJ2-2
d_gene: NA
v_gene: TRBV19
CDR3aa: CASSTRLATLTGELFF
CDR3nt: TGTGCCAGTAGCACTCGGCTAGCAACTTTGACCGGGGAGCTGTTTTTT

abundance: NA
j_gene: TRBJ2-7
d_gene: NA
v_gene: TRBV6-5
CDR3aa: CAVTPQGTYEQYF
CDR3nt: TGTGCCGTGACCCCCCAGGGGACCTACGAGCAGTACTTC

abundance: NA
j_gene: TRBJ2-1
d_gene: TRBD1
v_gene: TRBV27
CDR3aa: CASGRGQGTHEQFF
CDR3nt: TGTGCCAGCGGCCGGGGACAGGGAACCCATGAGCAGTTCTTC

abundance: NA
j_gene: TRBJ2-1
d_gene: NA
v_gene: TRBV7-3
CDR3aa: CASSLAGHNEQFF
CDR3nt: TGTGCCAGCAGCTTAGCGGGACACAATGAGCAGTTCTTC

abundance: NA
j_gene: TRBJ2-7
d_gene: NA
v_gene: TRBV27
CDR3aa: CASSPGSEQYF
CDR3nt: TGTGCCAGCAGCCCCGGGAGCGAGCAGTACTTC

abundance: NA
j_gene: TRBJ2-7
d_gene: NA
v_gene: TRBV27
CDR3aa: CASSLDGQAYEQYF
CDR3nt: TGTGCCAGCAGTTTAGATGGGCAGGCCTACGAGCAGTACTTC

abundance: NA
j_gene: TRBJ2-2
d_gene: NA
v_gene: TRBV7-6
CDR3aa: CASSLSRASAGELFF
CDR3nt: TGTGCCAGCAGCTTAAGCAGGGCCTCAGCCGGGGAGCTGTTTTTT

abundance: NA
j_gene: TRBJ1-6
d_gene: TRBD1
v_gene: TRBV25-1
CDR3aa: CASSGHSQGARSPLHF
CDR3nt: TGTGCCAGCAGTGGCCATTCACAGGGGGCGCGGTCACCCCTCCACTTT

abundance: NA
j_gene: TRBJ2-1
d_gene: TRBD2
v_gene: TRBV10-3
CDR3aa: CAISTLAGERGAYNEQFF
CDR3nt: TGTGCCATCAGTACACTAGCGGGAGAGAGGGGGGCCTACAATGAGCAGTTCTTC

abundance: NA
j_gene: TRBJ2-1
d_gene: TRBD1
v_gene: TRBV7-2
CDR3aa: CASSLYRTGYDEQFF
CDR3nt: TGTGCCAGCAGCTTATATAGGACAGGGTACGATGAGCAGTTCTTC

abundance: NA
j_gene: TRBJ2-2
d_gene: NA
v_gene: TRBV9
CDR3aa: CASSVVSRKNTGELFF
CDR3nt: TGTGCCAGCAGCGTAGTGTCCAGGAAGAACACCGGGGAGCTGTTTTTT

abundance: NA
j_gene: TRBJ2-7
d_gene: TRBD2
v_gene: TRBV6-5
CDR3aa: CASSYFGGSGYEQYF
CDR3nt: TGTGCCAGCAGTTATTTCGGCGGGAGTGGATACGAGCAGTACTTC

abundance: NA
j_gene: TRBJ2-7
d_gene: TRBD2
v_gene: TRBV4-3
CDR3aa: CASSQVSGRSYEQYF
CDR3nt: TGCGCCAGCAGCCAAGTAAGCGGGAGATCCTACGAGCAGTACTTC

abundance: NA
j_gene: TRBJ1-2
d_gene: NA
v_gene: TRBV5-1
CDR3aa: CASSLNLRDYGYTF
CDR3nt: TGCGCCAGCAGCTTGAACCTGAGGGATTATGGCTACACCTTC

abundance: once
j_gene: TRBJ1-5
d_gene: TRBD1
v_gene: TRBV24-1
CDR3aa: CATGETGGYDQPQHF
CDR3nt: TGTGCCACCGGTGAGACAGGGGGTTATGATCAGCCCCAGCATTTT